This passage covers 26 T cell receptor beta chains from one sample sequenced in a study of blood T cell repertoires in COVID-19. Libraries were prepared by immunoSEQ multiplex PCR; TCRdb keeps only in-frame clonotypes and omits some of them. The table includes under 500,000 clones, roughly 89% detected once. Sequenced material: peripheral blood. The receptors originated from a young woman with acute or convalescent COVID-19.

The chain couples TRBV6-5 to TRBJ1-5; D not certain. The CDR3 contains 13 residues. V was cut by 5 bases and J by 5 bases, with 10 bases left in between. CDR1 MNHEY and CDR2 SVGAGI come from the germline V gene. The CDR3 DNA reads TGTGCCAGCAGTACCCGGTCGGATCAGCCCCAGCATTTT. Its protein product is CASSTRSDQPQHF.

CDR3 residues: CASSLSGGRETQYF. The CDR3 region has the DNA TGTGCCAGCAGCTTATCCGGGGGGCGAGAGACCCAGTACTTC. The gene calls are TRBV13 and TRBJ2-5, with D perhaps TRBD2 (7 bases). V lost 2 bases to trimming and J lost 4 bases, with 11 bases between them. CDR3 length equals 14 residues. The V gene's germline CDR1 is PRHDT and CDR2 FYEKMQ (reference sequence).

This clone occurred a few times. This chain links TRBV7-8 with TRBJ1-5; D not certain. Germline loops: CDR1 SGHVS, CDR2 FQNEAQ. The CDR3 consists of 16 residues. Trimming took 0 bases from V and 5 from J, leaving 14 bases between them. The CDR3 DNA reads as TGTGCCAGCAGCTTAGCTGGGCAGCCCCACGATCAGCCCCAGCATTTT. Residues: CASSLAGQPHDQPQHF.

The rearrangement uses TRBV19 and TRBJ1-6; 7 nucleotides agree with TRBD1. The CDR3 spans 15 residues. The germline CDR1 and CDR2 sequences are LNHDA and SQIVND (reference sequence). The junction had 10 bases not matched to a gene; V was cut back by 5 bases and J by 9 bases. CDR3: CASSDGQAVFSPLHF. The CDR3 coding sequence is TGTGCCAGTAGTGACGGACAGGCTGTTTTTTCACCCCTCCACTTT.

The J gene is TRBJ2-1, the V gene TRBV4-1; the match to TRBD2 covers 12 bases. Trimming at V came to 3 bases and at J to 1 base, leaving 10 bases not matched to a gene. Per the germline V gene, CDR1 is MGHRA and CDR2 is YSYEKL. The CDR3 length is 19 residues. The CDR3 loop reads CASSQTSGGSITSYNEQFF. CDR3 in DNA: TGCGCCAGCAGCCAGACTAGCGGGGGTTCTATCACTTCCTACAATGAGCAGTTCTTC.

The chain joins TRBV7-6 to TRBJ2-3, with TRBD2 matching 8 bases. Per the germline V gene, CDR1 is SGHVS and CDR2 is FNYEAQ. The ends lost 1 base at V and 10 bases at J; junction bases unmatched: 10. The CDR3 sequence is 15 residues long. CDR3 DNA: TGTGCCAGCAGCTTAGATAGCGGGGTCGGGGGGGCGCAGTATTTT. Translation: CASSLDSGVGGAQYF.

The DNA of the CDR3 is TGTGCCAGCAGTTTAAGGGACAGGGGGACCCAGTACTTC. It yields the protein CASSLRDRGTQYF. The chain joins TRBV12-3 or TRBV12-4 to TRBJ2-5; TRBD1 matches 10 bases. There are 13 residues in the CDR3. The V and J ends lost 2 bases and 7 bases, in that order; junction bases with no gene match: 1.

The DNA for the CDR3 is TGTGCCAGCAGTCTTGGACAGTCTTTCTATGGCTACACCTTC. Amino acid sequence: CASSLGQSFYGYTF. The chain uses TRBV3-1 (or the pseudogene TRBV3-2) and TRBJ1-2; TRBD1 might be the D (6 bases). V gave up 6 bases and J gave up 4 bases, with 15 bases separating them. CDR3 length equals 14 residues. Germline CDR1 LGHDT, CDR2 YNNKEL (reference sequence).

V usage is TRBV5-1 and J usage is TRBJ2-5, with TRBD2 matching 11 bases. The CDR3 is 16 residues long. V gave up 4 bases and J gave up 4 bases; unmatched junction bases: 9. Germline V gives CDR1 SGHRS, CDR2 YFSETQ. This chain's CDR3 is CASSLLSGGAPETQYF. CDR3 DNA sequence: TGCGCCAGCAGCCTCCTTAGCGGGGGGGCCCCAGAGACCCAGTACTTC.

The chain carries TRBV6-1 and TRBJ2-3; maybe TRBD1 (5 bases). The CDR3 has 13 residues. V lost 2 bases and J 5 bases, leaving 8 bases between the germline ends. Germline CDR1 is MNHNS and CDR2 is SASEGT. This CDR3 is CASSEQGLDTQYF. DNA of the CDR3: TGTGCCAGCAGTGAACAGGGATTAGATACGCAGTATTTT.

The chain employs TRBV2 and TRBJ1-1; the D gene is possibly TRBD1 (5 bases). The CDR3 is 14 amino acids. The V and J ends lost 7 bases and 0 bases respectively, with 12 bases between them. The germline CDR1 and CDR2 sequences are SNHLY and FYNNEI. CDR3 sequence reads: CASIDGGMNTEAFF. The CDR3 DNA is TGTGCCAGCATCGACGGGGGAATGAACACTGAAGCTTTCTTT.

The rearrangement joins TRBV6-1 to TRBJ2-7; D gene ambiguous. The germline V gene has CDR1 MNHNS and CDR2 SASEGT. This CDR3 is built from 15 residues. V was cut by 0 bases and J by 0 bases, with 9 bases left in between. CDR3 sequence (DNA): TGTGCCAGCAGTGAAGCTCCAGATCCCTCCTACGAGCAGTACTTC. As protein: CASSEAPDPSYEQYF.

In nucleotides, the CDR3 is TGTGCCAGCGGGACAGGGGGCTGGGGGGAAAAACTGTTTTTT. Translating gives CASGTGGWGEKLFF. This chain connects TRBV6-5 to TRBJ1-4; TRBD1 agrees at 12 bases. CDR3 length: 14 amino acids. The germline CDR1 and CDR2 sequences are MNHEY and SVGAGI. Trimming removed 8 bases from V and 8 bases from J; junction bases left unmatched: 6.

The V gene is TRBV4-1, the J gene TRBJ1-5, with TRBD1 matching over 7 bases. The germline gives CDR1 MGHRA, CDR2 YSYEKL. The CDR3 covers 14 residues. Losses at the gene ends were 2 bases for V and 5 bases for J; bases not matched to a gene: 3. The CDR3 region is CASSQTGDHQPQHF. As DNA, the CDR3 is TGCGCCAGCAGCCAAACAGGGGATCATCAGCCCCAGCATTTT.

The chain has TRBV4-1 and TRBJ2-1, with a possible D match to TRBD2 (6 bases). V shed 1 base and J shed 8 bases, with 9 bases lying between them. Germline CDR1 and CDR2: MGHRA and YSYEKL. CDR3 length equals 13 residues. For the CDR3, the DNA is TGCGCCAGCAGCCAAGTGGGGGGAGATGAGCAGTTCTTC. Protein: CASSQVGGDEQFF.

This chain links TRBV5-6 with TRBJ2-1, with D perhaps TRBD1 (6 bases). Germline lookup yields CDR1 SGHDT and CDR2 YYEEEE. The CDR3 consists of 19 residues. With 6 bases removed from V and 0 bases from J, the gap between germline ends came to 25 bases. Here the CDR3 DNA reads TGTGCCAGCAACCCCCTTGGTAAAAAAGGGGGAGTCTCCTACAATGAGCAGTTCTTC. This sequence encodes CASNPLGKKGGVSYNEQFF.

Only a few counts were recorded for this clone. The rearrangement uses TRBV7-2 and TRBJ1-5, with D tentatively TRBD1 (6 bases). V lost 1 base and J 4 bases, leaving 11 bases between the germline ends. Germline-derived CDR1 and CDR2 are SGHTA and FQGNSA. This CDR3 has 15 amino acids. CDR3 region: CASSLEAGENQPQHF. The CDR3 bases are TGTGCCAGCAGCTTAGAAGCAGGGGAGAATCAGCCCCAGCATTTT. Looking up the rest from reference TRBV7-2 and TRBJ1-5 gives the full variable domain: GAGVSQSPSNKVTEKGKDVELRCDPISGHTALYWYRQSLGQGLEFLIYFQGNSAPDKSGLPSDRFSAERTGGSVSTLTIQRTQQEDSAVYLCASSLEAGENQPQHFGDGTRLSIL.

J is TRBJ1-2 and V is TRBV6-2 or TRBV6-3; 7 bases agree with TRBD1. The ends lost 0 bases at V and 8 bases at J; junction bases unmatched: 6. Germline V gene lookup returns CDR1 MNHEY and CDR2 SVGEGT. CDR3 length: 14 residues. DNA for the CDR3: TGTGCCAGCAGTTACTCCTTTACAGGGGACGGCTACACCTTC. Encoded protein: CASSYSFTGDGYTF.

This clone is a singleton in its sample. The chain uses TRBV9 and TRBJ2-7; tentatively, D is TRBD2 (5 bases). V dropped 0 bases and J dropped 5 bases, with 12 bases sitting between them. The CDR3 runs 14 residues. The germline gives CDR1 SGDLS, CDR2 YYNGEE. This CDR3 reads CASSVEGLGDEQYF. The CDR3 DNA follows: TGTGCCAGCAGCGTAGAAGGGCTCGGGGACGAGCAGTACTTC. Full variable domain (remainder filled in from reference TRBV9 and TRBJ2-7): DSGVTQTPKHLITATGQRVTLRCSPRSGDLSVYWYQQSLDQGLQFLIQYYNGEERAKGNILERFSAQQFPDLHSELNLSSLELGDSALYFCASSVEGLGDEQYFGPGTRLTVT.

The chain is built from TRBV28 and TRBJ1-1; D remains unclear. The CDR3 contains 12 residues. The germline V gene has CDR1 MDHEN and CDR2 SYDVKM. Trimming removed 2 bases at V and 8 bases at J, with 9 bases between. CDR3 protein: CASSLSVTEAFF. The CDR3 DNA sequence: TGTGCCAGCAGTTTAAGCGTAACCGAAGCTTTCTTT.

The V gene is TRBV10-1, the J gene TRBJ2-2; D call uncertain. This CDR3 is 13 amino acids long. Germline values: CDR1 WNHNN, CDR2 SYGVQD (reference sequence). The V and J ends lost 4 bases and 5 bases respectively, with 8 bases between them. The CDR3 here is CASSVVRTGELFF. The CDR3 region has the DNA TGCGCCAGCAGTGTCGTGCGGACCGGGGAGCTGTTTTTT.

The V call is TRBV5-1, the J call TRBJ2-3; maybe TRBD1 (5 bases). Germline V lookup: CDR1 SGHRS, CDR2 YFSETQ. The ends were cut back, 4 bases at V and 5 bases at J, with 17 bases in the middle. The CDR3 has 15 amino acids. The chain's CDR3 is CASSLDLPRVDTQYF. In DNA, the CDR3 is TGCGCCAGCAGCCTGGACCTACCCAGGGTAGATACGCAGTATTTT.

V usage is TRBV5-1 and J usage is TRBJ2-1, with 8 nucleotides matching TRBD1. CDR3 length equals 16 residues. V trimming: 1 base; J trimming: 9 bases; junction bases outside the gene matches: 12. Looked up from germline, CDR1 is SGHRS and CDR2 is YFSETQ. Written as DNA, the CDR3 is TGCGCCAGCAGCTTGACCTGGACAGGGACGTCAGCTGAGCAGTTCTTC. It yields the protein CASSLTWTGTSAEQFF. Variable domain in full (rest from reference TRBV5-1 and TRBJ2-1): KAGVTQTPRYLIKTRGQQVTLSCSPISGHRSVSWYQQTPGQGLQFLFEYFSETQRNKGNFPGRFSGRQFSNSRSEMNVSTLELGDSALYLCASSLTWTGTSAEQFFGPGTRLTVL.

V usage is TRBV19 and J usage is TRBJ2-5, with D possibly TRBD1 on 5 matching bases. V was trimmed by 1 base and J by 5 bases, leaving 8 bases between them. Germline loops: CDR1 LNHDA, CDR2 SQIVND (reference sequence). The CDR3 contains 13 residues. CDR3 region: CASSIAKGETQYF. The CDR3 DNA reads TGTGCCAGTAGTATAGCGAAGGGGGAGACCCAGTACTTC.

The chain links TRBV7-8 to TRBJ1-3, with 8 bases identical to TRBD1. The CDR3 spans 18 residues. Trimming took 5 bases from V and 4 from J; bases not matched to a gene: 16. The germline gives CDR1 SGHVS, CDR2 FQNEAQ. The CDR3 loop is CASSPKGRQGATGNTIYF. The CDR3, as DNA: TGTGCCAGCAGCCCCAAAGGGCGGCAGGGGGCGACCGGAAACACCATATATTTT.

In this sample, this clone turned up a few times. The CDR3 reads CASSSSRGSGNTIYF. The CDR3 coding sequence is TGTGCCAGCAGCTCCTCCAGGGGTTCTGGAAACACCATATATTTT. V gene TRBV5-6 combines with J gene TRBJ1-3; D may be TRBD1 (6 bases). The CDR3 is 15 residues long. Trimming stripped 3 bases from V and 1 base from J, with 11 bases between. The V gene's germline CDR1 is SGHDT and CDR2 YYEEEE. The complete variable domain, with remaining parts taken from reference TRBV5-6 and TRBJ1-3, reads DAGVTQSPTHLIKTRGQQVTLRCSPKSGHDTVSWYQQALGQGPQFIFQYYEEEERQRGNFPDRFSGHQFPNYSSELNVNALLLGDSALYLCASSSSRGSGNTIYFGEGSWLTVV.